This T cell receptor beta chain was retrieved from a study of radiotherapy plus CTLA-4 blockade in lung cancer. General study points: Among blood TCR repertoires after radiotherapy plus ipilimumab, tumor-derived clones expanded. The best prediction of response reportedly came from early blood T cell clone dynamics, with interferon-beta.

Sequencing used immunoSEQ multiplex PCR; TCRdb keeps in-frame clones, though not all of them. Here the sample spans under 100,000 clones, roughly four fifths being singletons. Note on this clone: What it recognizes is unknown.

Each patient with chemo-refractory metastatic non-small-cell lung cancer was treated with focal radiation plus CTLA-4 blockade using ipilimumab. CDR1 SGHDN and CDR2 FVKESK come from the germline V gene. Trimming removed 2 bases from V and 5 bases from J; junction bases left unmatched: 7. This CDR3 is built from 15 residues. This sample comprised peripheral blood, obtained from a patient treated with radiotherapy plus ipilimumab. The chain carries TRBV14 and TRBJ2-5; 8 bases align to TRBD2. This TCR came from a human donor with non-small cell lung cancer that progressed on radiotherapy plus ipilimumab. CDR3 DNA: TGTGCCAGCAGCCAACTTCTAGCGGGTTTGGAGACCCAGTACTTC. This gives the protein CASSQLLAGLETQYF.